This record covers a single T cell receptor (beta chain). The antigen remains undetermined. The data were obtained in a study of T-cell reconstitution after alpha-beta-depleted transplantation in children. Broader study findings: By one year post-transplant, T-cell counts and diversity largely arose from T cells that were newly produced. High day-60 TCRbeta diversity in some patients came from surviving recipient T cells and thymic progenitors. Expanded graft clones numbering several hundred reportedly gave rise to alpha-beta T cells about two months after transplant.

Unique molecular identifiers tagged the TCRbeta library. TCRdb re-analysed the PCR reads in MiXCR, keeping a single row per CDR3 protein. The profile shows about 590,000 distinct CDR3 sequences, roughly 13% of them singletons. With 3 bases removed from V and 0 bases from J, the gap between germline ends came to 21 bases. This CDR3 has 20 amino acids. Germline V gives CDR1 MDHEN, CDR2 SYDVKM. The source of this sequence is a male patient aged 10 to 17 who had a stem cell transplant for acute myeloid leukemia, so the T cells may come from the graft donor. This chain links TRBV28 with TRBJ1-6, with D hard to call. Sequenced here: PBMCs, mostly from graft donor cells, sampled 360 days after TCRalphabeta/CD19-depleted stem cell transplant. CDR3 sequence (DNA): TGTGCCAGCAGTTTGGTCGCAGCAGTGGGCAGAAGCTCCTATAATTCACCCCTCCACTTT. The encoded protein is CASSLVAAVGRSSYNSPLHF.